A single sample gave rise to the 4 T cell receptor beta chains below, sequenced in a study of cytomegalovirus exposure and HLA in healthy donors. In the PCR, 60 Vbeta and 13 Jbeta primers were used. The data were produced by immunoSEQ multiplex PCR, yet TCRdb's version contains in-frame clones alone and is incomplete. The sample yields fewer than 75,000 clones, 60% to 85% seen once. Input material: PBMCs. These receptors were collected from a man between 70 and 80 years old in good health and CMV-seronegative.

J is TRBJ1-1 and V is TRBV6-5, with TRBD1 identical over 8 bases. The germline V gene encodes CDR1 MNHEY and CDR2 SVGAGI. CDR3 length: 15 residues. V gave up 0 bases and J gave up 4 bases; unmatched junction bases: 4. As DNA, the CDR3 is TGTGCCAGCAGTTACTCGACAGGGGCAGGCACTGAAGCTTTCTTT. Amino acids: CASSYSTGAGTEAFF.

The chain recombines TRBV7-2 with TRBJ2-3, with D possibly being TRBD1 (5 bases). Germline loops: CDR1 SGHTA, CDR2 FQGNSA. CDR3 length: 14 residues. The V and J ends lost 1 base and 2 bases respectively, with 7 bases between them. The CDR3 sequence: CASSLDRNTDTQYF. CDR3 coding DNA: TGTGCCAGCAGCTTAGACAGGAACACAGATACGCAGTATTTT.

CDR3 amino acids: CASSEQASGQTQYF. CDR3 DNA: TGTGCCAGCAGTGAACAGGCATCTGGGCAGACCCAGTACTTC. This chain joins TRBV25-1 and TRBJ2-5; no clear D. Germline CDR1 is MGHDK and CDR2 is SYGVNS. The CDR3 totals 14 residues. The V end was cut by 2 bases, the J end by 6 bases, with 13 bases between. Full variable domain (remainder filled in from reference TRBV25-1 and TRBJ2-5): EADIYQTPRYLVIGTGKKITLECSQTMGHDKMYWYQQDPGMELHLIHYSYGVNSTEKGDLSSESTVSRIRTEHFPLTLESARPSHTSQYLCASSEQASGQTQYFGPGTRLLVL.

This clone was found a few times. The genes are TRBV5-1 and TRBJ2-7, with D perhaps matching TRBD2 (6 bases). The CDR3 extends over 14 amino acids. V lost 2 bases to trimming and J lost 1 base, with 10 bases between them. In germline, CDR1 is SGHRS, CDR2 YFSETQ. The CDR3 spells CASSFPGRSYEQYF. CDR3 DNA: TGCGCCAGCAGCTTTCCAGGGAGGTCCTACGAGCAGTACTTC.